The next 5 T cell receptor beta chains were all read from a single sample in a study of T cell repertoires in cytomegalovirus infection. TCRdb called the reads again in MiXCR, with one record for every CDR3 protein. Here the sample spans just under 550,000 distinct CDR3 sequences, about 25% being singletons. The specimen was PBMCs. These receptors were collected from a human donor in good health (CMV status not recorded). Some clones in this sample may be carry-over from other donors' samples.

This clonotype came up many times. V is TRBV7-2 and J is TRBJ1-5; 9 nucleotides agree with TRBD1. Germline CDR1 reads SGHTA; CDR2 reads FQGNSA. V shed 0 bases, J shed 13 bases, and the junction held 7 bases outside the gene matches. This CDR3 comprises 14 residues. The CDR3 bases are TGTGCCAGCAGCTTAGCCCCAGAGGGACAGGGTCAGCATTTT. Translating gives CASSLAPEGQGQHF.

In this sample, this clonotype turned up once. The chain recombines TRBV15 with TRBJ1-2; D uncertain. Germline V gives CDR1 LNHNV, CDR2 YYDKDF (reference sequence). The CDR3 sequence is 13 residues long. Trimming took off 1 base at V and 8 bases at J, with 11 bases between the two ends. The CDR3 protein is CATSRVEGLGYTF. The CDR3 DNA reads as TGTGCCACCAGCAGAGTCGAGGGTTTGGGCTACACCTTC.

This chain joins TRBV6-5 and TRBJ2-7; D may correspond to TRBD1 or TRBD2 (6 bases each). The CDR3 is 15 residues long. Germline V CDR1 and CDR2: MNHEY, SVGAGI. The V end lost 0 bases, the J end lost 0 bases, and 9 bases lay between the germline ends. CDR3 sequence: CASSYSGGLSYEQYF. The DNA of the CDR3 is TGTGCCAGCAGTTACTCCGGGGGCCTCTCCTACGAGCAGTACTTC.

CDR3 protein: CASSSGRATGNTIYF. In nucleotides, the CDR3 is TGTGCCAGCAGTTCCGGAAGGGCAACTGGAAACACCATATATTTT. This chain links TRBV6-2 or TRBV6-3 with TRBJ1-3, with D uncertain. The CDR3 is made up of 15 amino acids. Germline values: CDR1 MNHEY, CDR2 SVGEGT. V was pared by 4 bases and J by 2 bases, with 12 bases between.

The genes are TRBV19 and TRBJ1-1; D unclear. The V and J ends lost 3 bases and 2 bases respectively, with 10 bases between them. The CDR3 sequence is 14 residues long. Germline V CDR1 and CDR2: LNHDA, SQIVND (reference sequence). The DNA of the CDR3 is TGTGCCAGTAGTATTCTGGTCGGAAACACTGAAGCTTTCTTT. Translation gives CASSILVGNTEAFF.